A single sample gave rise to the 2 T cell receptor beta chains below, sequenced in a study of blood T cell repertoires in COVID-19 (TCRdb year 2020). The method was the immunoSEQ multiplex PCR assay. This is the immuneACCESS table as TCRdb keeps it, with only in-frame sequences that have V and J called. A part of the clones is gone; compared with another copy, unresolved V genes explain less than half, and the rest is unexplained. The sample has about 100,000 clones on record, about 85% of them singletons. The top ten hold 24% of the sample. The specimen was peripheral blood. These receptors originate from a human donor in a cohort sampled during active COVID-19.

The chain employs TRBV28 and TRBJ2-7; 10 bases map to TRBD2. V shed 2 bases, J shed 3 bases, and the junction held 10 bases outside the gene matches. The V gene's germline CDR1 is MDHEN and CDR2 SYDVKM. CDR3 length equals 17 residues. CDR3 sequence: CASSLGFGLAGDYEQYF. For the CDR3, the DNA is TGTGCCAGCAGTTTAGGCTTCGGGCTAGCGGGAGACTACGAGCAGTACTTC.

The chain is built from TRBV10-3 and TRBJ2-1, with TRBD2 matching 10 bases. Germline assignment: CDR1 ENHRY and CDR2 SYGVKD. V was pared by 0 bases and J by 2 bases, with 4 bases of the junction left unmatched. The CDR3 extends over 17 amino acids. The CDR3 DNA is TGTGCCATCAGTGAGTCCTCAGGACTAGCGGCCTACAATGAGCAGTTCTTC. Translating gives CAISESSGLAAYNEQFF.